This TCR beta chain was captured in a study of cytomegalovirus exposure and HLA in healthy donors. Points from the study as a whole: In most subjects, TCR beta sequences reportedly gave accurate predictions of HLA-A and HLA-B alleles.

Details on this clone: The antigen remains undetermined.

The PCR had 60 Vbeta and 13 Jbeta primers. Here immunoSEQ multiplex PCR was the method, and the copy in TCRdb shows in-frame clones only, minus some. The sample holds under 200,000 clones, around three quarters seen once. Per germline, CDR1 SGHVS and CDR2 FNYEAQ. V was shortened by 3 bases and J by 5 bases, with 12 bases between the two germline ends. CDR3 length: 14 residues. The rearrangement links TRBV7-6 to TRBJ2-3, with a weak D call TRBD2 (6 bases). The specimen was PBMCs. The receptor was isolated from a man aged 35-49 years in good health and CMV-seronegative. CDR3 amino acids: CASSFGTRVDTQYF. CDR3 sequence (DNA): TGTGCCAGCAGCTTTGGGACTCGGGTAGATACGCAGTATTTT.